This T cell receptor (beta chain) emerged from a study of T cells in Graves' hyperthyroidism and ophthalmopathy. Cells are PBMCs isolated from about 10 ml of fresh blood. TCR beta CDR3 region amplification was performed from RNA transcripts. HTBI primers were employed in a first-round RT-PCR of the TCR CDR3. TCRdb recomputed calls from the multiplex PCR reads with MiXCR, one row per CDR3 protein. Of around 800,000 distinct CDR3 sequences in the sample, approximately 40% were seen once. Sequencing was carried out using blood. The clonotype originates from a man between 18 and 35 years old with Graves' hyperthyroidism.

The CDR3 sequence: CASSGGRATEAFF. The CDR3 DNA reads as TGTGCCAGCAGCGGAGGCAGAGCCACTGAAGCTTTCTTT. The V gene is TRBV9, the J gene TRBJ1-1; D unresolved. Germline CDR1 reads SGDLS; CDR2 reads YYNGEE. This CDR3 spans 13 amino acids. V lost 3 bases, J lost 4 bases, and 10 bases lay in between.